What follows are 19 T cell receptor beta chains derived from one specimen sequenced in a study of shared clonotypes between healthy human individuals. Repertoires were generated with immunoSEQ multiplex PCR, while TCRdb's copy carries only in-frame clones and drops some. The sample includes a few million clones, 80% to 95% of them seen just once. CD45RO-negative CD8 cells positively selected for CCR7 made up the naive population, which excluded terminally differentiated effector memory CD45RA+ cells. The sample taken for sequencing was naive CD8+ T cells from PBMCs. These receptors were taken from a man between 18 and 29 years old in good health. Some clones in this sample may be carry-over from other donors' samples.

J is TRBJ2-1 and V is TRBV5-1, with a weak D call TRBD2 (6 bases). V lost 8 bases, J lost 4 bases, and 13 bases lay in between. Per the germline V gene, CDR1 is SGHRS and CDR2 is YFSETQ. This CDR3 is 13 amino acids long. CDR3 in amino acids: CASGGAAYNEQFF. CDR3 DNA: TGCGCCAGTGGAGGGGCGGCGTACAATGAGCAGTTCTTC.

The CDR3 DNA sequence: TGTGCCAGCGCATCGATTGGGCAGAACAATGAGCAGTTCTTC. Amino acids: CASASIGQNNEQFF. This rearrangement joins TRBV28 to TRBJ2-1; D gene uncertain. The CDR3 has 14 amino acids. Trimming removed 8 bases from V and 5 bases from J, with 16 bases in between. Per the germline V gene, CDR1 is MDHEN and CDR2 is SYDVKM.

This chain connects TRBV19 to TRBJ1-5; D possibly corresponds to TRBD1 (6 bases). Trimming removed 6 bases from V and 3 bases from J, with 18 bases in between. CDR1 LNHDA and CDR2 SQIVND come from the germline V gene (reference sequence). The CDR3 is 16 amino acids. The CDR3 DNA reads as TGTGCCAGTAGAGACGATTGGGGGACATACAATCAGCCCCAGCATTTT. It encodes CASRDDWGTYNQPQHF.

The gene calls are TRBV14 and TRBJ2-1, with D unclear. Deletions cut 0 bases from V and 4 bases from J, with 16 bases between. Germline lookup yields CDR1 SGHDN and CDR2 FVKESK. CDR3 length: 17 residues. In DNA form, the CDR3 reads TGTGCCAGCAGCCAAGATAGTCGGGTCCAAACTTACAATGAGCAGTTCTTC. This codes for CASSQDSRVQTYNEQFF.

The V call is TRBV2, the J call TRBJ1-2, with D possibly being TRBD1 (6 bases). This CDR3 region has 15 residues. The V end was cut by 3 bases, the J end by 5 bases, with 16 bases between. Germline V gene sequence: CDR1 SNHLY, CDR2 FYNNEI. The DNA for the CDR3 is TGTGCCAGCAGTGAGGTGGACAGCGCAGAGTATGGCTACACCTTC. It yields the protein CASSEVDSAEYGYTF.

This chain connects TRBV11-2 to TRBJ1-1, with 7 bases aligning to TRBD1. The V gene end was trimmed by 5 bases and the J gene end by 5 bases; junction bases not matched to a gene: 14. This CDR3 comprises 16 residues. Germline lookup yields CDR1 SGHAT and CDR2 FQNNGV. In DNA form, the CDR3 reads TGTGCCAGCAGCGCTCACTTTCAGGGGGTCGGAACTGAAGCTTTCTTT. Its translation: CASSAHFQGVGTEAFF.

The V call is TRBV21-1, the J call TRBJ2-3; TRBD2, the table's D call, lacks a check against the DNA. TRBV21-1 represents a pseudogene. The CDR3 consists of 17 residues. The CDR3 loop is CASSKASQREGPDTQYF. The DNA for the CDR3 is TGTGCCAGCAGCAAAGCATCCCAGCGGGAGGGCCCAGATACGCAGTATTTT.

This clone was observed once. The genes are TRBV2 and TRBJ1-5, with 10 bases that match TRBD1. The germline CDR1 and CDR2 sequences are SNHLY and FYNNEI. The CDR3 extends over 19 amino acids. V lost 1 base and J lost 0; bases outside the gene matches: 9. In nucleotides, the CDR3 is TGTGCCAGCAGTGAAGGATTGACAGGGGGCTTGGGTAGCAATCAGCCCCAGCATTTT. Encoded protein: CASSEGLTGGLGSNQPQHF.

The CDR3 DNA is TGCAGCGTTGCGCTGACGGTCTCCTACGAGCAGTACTTC. This translates into CSVALTVSYEQYF. The V call is TRBV29-1, the J call TRBJ2-7; D gene uncertain. The CDR3 consists of 13 residues. The germline V gene has CDR1 SQVTM and CDR2 ANQGSEA. Trimming removed 4 bases from V and 0 bases from J, with 10 bases in between.

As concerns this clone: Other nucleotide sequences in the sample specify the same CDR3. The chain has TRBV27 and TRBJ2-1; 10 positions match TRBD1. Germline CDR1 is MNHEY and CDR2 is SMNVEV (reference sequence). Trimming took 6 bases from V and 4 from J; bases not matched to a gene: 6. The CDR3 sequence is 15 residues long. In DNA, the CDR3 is TGTGCCAGCAGCGTTGACAGGGGGCCTTACAATGAGCAGTTCTTC. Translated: CASSVDRGPYNEQFF.

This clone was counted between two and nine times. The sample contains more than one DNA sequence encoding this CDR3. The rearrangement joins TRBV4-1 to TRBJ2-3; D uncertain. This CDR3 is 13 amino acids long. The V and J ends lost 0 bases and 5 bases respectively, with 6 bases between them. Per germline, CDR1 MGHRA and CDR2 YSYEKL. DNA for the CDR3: TGCGCCAGCAGCCAAGATTGGGAAGATACGCAGTATTTT. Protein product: CASSQDWEDTQYF.

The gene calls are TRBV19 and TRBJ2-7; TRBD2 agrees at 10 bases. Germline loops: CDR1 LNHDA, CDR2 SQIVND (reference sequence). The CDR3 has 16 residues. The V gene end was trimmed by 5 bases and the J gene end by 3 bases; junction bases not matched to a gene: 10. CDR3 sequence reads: CASSPSSSGRGYEQYF. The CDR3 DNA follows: TGTGCCAGTAGTCCCTCCTCTAGCGGGAGAGGCTACGAGCAGTACTTC. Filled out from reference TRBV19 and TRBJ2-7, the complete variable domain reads DGGITQSPKYLFRKEGQNVTLSCEQNLNHDAMYWYRQDPGQGLRLIYYSQIVNDFQKGDIAEGYSVSREKKESFPLTVTSAQKNPTAFYLCASSPSSSGRGYEQYFGPGTRLTVT.

The chain's CDR3 is CASSVGLEHYEQYF. CDR3 nucleotides: TGTGCCAGCAGCGTAGGGCTCGAACACTACGAGCAGTACTTC. The chain links TRBV9 to TRBJ2-7; D ambiguous. The CDR3 is 14 residues long. The germline CDR1 and CDR2 sequences are SGDLS and YYNGEE. The V end was cut by 0 bases, the J end by 3 bases, with 10 bases between.

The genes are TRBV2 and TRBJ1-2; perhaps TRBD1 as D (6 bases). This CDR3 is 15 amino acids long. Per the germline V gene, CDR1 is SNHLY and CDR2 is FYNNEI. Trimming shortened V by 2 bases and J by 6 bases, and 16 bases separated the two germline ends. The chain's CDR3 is CASSEKWQGRDGYTF. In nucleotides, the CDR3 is TGTGCCAGCAGTGAAAAATGGCAGGGGCGGGATGGCTACACCTTC.

CDR3 loop: CASSLMRIKGAGNSPLHF. The CDR3 DNA reads TGTGCCAGCAGCTTAATGCGTATCAAGGGGGCTGGAAATTCACCCCTCCACTTT. This chain joins TRBV7-2 and TRBJ1-6, with TRBD1 matching 7 bases. The trim removed 2 bases at V and 7 bases at J, leaving 14 bases unmatched. Germline CDR1 and CDR2: SGHTA and FQGNSA. CDR3 length equals 18 residues.

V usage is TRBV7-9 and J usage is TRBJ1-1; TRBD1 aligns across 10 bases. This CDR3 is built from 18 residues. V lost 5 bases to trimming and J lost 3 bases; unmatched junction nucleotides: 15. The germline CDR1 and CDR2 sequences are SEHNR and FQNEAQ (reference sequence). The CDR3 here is CASSLVTGGEVVYTEAFF. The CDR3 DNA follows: TGTGCCAGCAGCCTAGTGACAGGGGGCGAGGTAGTGTACACTGAAGCTTTCTTT.

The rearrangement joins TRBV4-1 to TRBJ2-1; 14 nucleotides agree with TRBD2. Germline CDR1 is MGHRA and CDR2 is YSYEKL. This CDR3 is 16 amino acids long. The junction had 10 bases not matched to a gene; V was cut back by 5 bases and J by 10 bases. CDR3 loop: CASSGRLAGGPIEQFF. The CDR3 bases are TGCGCCAGCAGCGGCCGACTAGCGGGAGGGCCTATCGAGCAGTTCTTC.

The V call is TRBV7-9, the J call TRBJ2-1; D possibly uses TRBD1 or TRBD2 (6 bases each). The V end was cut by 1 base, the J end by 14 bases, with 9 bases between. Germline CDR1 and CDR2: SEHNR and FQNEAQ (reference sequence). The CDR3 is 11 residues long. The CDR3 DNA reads TGTGCCAGCAGCTTAGACAGGGAGGAGTTCTTC. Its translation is CASSLDREEFF.

CDR3 coding DNA: TGCGCCAGCAGCCAAGATTCCGGGGTAAAGGTTTACTACGAGCAGTACTTC. This gives the protein CASSQDSGVKVYYEQYF. The J gene is TRBJ2-7, the V gene TRBV4-1, with D possibly being TRBD2 (5 bases). The germline CDR1 and CDR2 sequences are MGHRA and YSYEKL. The CDR3 totals 17 residues. With 0 bases removed from V and 3 bases from J, the gap between germline ends came to 18 bases.